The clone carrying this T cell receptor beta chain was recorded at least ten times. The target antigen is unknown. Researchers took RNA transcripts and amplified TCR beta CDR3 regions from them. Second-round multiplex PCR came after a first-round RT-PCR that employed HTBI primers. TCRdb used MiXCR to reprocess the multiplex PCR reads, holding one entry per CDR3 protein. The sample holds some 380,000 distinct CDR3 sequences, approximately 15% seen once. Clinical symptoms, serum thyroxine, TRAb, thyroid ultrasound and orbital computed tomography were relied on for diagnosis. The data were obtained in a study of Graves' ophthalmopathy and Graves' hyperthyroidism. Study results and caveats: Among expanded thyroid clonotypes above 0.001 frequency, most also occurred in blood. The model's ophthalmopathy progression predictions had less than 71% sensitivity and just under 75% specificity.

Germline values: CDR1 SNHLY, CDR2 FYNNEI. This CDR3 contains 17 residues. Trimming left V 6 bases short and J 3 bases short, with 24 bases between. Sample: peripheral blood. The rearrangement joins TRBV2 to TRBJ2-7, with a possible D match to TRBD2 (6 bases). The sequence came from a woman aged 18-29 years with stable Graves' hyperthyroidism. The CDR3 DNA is TGTGCCAGCAGGGCCACCGGGACGGCGGAGGGGAGCTACGAGCAGTACTTC. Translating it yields CASRATGTAEGSYEQYF.